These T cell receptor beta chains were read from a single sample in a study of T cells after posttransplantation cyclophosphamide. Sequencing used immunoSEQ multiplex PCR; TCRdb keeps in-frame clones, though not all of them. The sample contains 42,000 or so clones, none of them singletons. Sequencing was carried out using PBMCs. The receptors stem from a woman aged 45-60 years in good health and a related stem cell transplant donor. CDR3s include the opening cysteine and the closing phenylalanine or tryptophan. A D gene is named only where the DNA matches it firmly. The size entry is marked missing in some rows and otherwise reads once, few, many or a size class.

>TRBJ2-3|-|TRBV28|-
TGTGCCAGCAGTTTAGGAGGCCAAACGGGAAATACGCAGTATTTT
CASSLGGQTGNTQYF
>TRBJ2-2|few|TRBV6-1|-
TGTGCCAGCAGTGAAGGAGTAGGAAGGGGGTGGACCGGGGAGCTGTTTTTT
CASSEGVGRGWTGELFF
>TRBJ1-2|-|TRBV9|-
TGTGCCAGCAGCGACGACAGGTCGGGGGGCTACACCTTC
CASSDDRSGGYTF
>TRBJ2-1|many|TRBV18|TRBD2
TGTGCCAGCTCACGCGGGGGCTCCTACAATGAGCAGTTCTTC
CASSRGGSYNEQFF
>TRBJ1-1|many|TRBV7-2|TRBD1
TGTGCCAGCAGCCGACAGGGCAACACTGAAGCTTTCTTT
CASSRQGNTEAFF
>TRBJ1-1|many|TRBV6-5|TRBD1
TGTGCCAGCAGTACGGCAACAGGGGGAAGGACTGAAGCTTTCTTT
CASSTATGGRTEAFF
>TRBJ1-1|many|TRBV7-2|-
TGTGCCAGCAGCTTAGAGTCAGCGGGACCAACAGTGAGGAGGACTGAAGCTTTCTTT
CASSLESAGPTVRRTEAFF
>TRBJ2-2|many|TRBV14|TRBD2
TGTGCCAGCAGCCGACTAGCGGGGGGGCAGAACACCGGGGAGCTGTTTTTT
CASSRLAGGQNTGELFF
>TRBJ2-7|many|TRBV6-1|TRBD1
TGTGCCAGCAGTGAAGTCCCGACAGGGAGAGGCTACGAGCAGTACTTC
CASSEVPTGRGYEQYF
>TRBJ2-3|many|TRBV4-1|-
TGCGCCAGCAGCCAGGAGGGTGCTAGCACAGATACGCAGTATTTT
CASSQEGASTDTQYF
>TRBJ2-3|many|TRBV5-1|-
TGCGCCAGCAGCTTGGATCAGTTTAGCACAGATACGCAGTATTTT
CASSLDQFSTDTQYF
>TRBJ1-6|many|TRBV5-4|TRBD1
TGTGCCAGCAGCCCAGGGGGCCGAGGCTATAATTCACCCCTCCACTTT
CASSPGGRGYNSPLHF
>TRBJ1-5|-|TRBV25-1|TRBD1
TGTGCCAGCAGTGATGGTGGACAGGGGGGCAATCAGCCCCAGCATTTT
CASSDGGQGGNQPQHF
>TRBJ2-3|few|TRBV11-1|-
TGTGCCAGCAGCGAGTCGGTCACAGATACGCAGTATTTT
CASSESVTDTQYF
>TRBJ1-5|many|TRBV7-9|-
TGTGCCAGCAGCCCCAGGGCCAGCGGGCAGCCCCAGCATTTT
CASSPRASGQPQHF
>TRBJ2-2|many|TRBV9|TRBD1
TGTGCCAGCAGCGTAGGGACAGGGGGCCTCGGAAGGGCCGGGGAGCTGTTTTTT
CASSVGTGGLGRAGELFF
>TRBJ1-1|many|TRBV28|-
TGTGCCAGCAGAGTCCTGGAGGGCAACACTGAAGCTTTCTTT
CASRVLEGNTEAFF
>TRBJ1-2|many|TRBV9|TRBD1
TGTGCCAGCAGCCGGGACAGGAACTATGGCTACACCTTC
CASSRDRNYGYTF
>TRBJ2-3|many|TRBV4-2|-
TGTGCCAGCAGCCGCACTTCCTTGGATACGCAGTATTTT
CASSRTSLDTQYF
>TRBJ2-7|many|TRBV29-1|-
TGCAGCGTTGAAACAGATGCCGCTACGGAGCAGTACTTC
CSVETDAATEQYF
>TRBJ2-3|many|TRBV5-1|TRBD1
TGCGCCAGCAGCCTTCAGGACAGGGGTGCAGATACGCAGTATTTT
CASSLQDRGADTQYF
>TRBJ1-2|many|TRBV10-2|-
TGCGCCAGCAGTGACCGGGGGGCTGGGGGGTATGGCTACACCTTC
CASSDRGAGGYGYTF
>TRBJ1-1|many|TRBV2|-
TGTGCCAGCAATTCTAGATTCACTGAAGCTTTCTTT
CASNSRFTEAFF
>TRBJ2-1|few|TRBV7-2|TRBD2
TGTACCAGCAGCCGAGGGTCGGGGGGGTACTACAATGAGCAGTTCTTC
CTSSRGSGGYYNEQFF
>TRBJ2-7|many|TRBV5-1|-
TGCGCCAGCAGCACACAGGGCTGGTCCTACGAGCAGTACTTC
CASSTQGWSYEQYF
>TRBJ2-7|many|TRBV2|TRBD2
TGTGCCAGCTCGACTAGCGGGTTTTACTCCTACGAGCAGTACTTC
CASSTSGFYSYEQYF
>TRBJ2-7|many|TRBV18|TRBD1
TGTGCCAGCTCACTCGGGGACCGGGACAGCACCTACGAGCAGTACTTC
CASSLGDRDSTYEQYF
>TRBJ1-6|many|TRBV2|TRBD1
TGTGCCAGCAGCGGAACCGGGACAGAAAATAATTCACCCCTCCACTTT
CASSGTGTENNSPLHF
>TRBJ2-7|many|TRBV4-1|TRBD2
TGCGCCAGCAGCCAAGGGACTAGCGGGTTCTACGAGCAGTACTTC
CASSQGTSGFYEQYF
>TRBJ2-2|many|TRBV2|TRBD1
TGTGCCAGCAGTTGGACCGGGACAGCGAACACCGGGGAGCTGTTTTTT
CASSWTGTANTGELFF
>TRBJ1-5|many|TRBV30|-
TGTGCCTGGAGGGACGAAGGGGCCCTTAGCAATCAGCCCCAGCATTTT
CAWRDEGALSNQPQHF
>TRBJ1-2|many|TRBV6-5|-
TGTGCCAGCAGCATTGGAGGACAGCCCTACGGCTACACCTTC
CASSIGGQPYGYTF
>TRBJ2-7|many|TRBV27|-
TGTGCCAGCAGTTTATCGGGCACAGTCTACGAGCAGTACTTC
CASSLSGTVYEQYF
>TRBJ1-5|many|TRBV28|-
TGTGCCAGCAGTCCCGGCAGGTATCAGCCCCAGCATTTT
CASSPGRYQPQHF
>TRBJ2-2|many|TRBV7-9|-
TGTGCCAGCAGCTTAGTAGCGGCCAGGGATGTCACCGGGGAGCTGTTTTTT
CASSLVAARDVTGELFF
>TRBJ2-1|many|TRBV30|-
TGTGCCTGGAGCTCCGGGATTAATGAGCAGTTCTTC
CAWSSGINEQFF
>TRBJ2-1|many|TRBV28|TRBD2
TGTGCCAGCAACTCCGCGGGGGGTCACTATGAGCAGTTCTTC
CASNSAGGHYEQFF
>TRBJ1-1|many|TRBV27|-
TGTGCCAGCAGTTATATTTTGGGCGCGGGTCCCAATTTTTACACTGAAGCTTTCTTT
CASSYILGAGPNFYTEAFF
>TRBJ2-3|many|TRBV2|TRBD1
TGTGCCAGCAGTTCCGGACAGGGCGGCACAGATACGCAGTATTTT
CASSSGQGGTDTQYF
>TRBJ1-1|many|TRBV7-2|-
TGTGCCAGCAGCGGATCTGACACAGGTACCTCTGAAGCTTTCTTT
CASSGSDTGTSEAFF
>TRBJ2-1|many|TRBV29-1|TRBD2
TGCAGCGTTGGCCTAGCGGGGGGCTTCTACAATGAGCAGTTCTTC
CSVGLAGGFYNEQFF
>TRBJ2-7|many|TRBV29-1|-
TGCAGCGTTGGGGAGGTCCTCTACGAGCAGTACTTC
CSVGEVLYEQYF
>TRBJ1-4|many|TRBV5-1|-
TGCGCCAGCAGCTTACCGAGACAGGTCGTTAATGAAAAACTGTTTTTT
CASSLPRQVVNEKLFF
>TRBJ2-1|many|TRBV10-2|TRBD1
TGCGCCAGCAGTGATCGGACAGGGGGTTACAATGAGCAGTTCTTC
CASSDRTGGYNEQFF
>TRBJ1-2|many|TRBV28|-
TGTGCCAGCAGTCGCCTGGGCCAGCAAAACTATGGCTACACCTTC
CASSRLGQQNYGYTF
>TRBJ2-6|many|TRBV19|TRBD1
TGTGCCAGTAGTGCGGGACAGGGGGCTTCCGGGGCCAACGTCCTGACTTTC
CASSAGQGASGANVLTF
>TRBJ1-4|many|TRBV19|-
TGTGCCAGTAGTCACAGGGCCGCCTCTAATGAAAAACTGTTTTTT
CASSHRAASNEKLFF
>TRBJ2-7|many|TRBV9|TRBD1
TGTGCCAGCAGCACTCAGGGGGCGGGGGAGCAGTACTTC
CASSTQGAGEQYF
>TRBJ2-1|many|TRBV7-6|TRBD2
TGTGCCAGCAGCATTTATAACGGGGGGGCCTTCAATGAGCAGTTCTTC
CASSIYNGGAFNEQFF
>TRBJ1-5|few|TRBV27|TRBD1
TGTGCCAGCAGTTTAGAGGGCAGGGGGAATCAGCCCCAGCATTTT
CASSLEGRGNQPQHF
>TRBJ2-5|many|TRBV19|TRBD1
TGTGCCAGTAGTATCAGGCCAGGGACAGCACAAGAGACCCAGTACTTC
CASSIRPGTAQETQYF
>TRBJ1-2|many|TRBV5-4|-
TGTGCCAGCAGCGGTTCCCGAAGGGGTGGCTACACCTTC
CASSGSRRGGYTF
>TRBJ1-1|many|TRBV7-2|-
TGTGCCAGCAGCCGTAACAGGCTCGCTCGGAGCACTGAAGCTTTCTTT
CASSRNRLARSTEAFF
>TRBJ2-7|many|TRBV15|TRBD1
TGTGCCACCAGCAGACCCCCGGGACAGCTCTACGAGCAGTACTTC
CATSRPPGQLYEQYF
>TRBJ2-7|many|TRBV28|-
TGTGCCAGCAGGACAGGTTATTCCTACGAGCAGTACTTC
CASRTGYSYEQYF
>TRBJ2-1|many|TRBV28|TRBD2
TGTGCCAGCAGTTTAGCGGGGGGCTACAATGAGCAGTTCTTC
CASSLAGGYNEQFF